Each of the 30 T cell receptor beta chains below was sequenced from the same sample in a study of graft-versus-host responses after intestinal transplantation. Data came from immunoSEQ multiplex PCR; TCRdb stores just in-frame clones and leaves some out. The repertoire consists of about 69,000 clones, with roughly 92% occurring once and the leading ten covering 6.7%. The specimen comprised bone marrow, sampled approximately 700 days after intestinal transplantation. All receptors derive from a human patient who received an intestinal transplant, so some T cells may come from the graft donor.

The rearrangement uses TRBV7-9 and TRBJ1-4; 8 nucleotides align to TRBD1. The CDR3 is 15 residues long. V lost 5 bases to trimming and J lost 4 bases; unmatched junction nucleotides: 6. Germline CDR1 and CDR2: SEHNR and FQNEAQ (reference sequence). CDR3 sequence: CASSPRTGLNEKLFF. CDR3 in DNA: TGTGCCAGCAGCCCGAGGACAGGGCTTAATGAAAAACTGTTTTTT.

The chain recombines TRBV7-7 with TRBJ2-3; 7 bases are shared with TRBD2. The germline V gene encodes CDR1 SSHAT and CDR2 FNYEAQ (reference sequence). V lost 5 bases and J lost 2; bases outside the gene matches: 4. This CDR3 region has 14 residues. The CDR3 region is CASSRSGYTDTQYF. The CDR3 DNA sequence: TGTGCCAGCAGCCGTAGCGGGTACACAGATACGCAGTATTTT.

This clone is a singleton in its sample. This chain's CDR3 is CASSLARPGGSDTQYF. For the CDR3, the DNA is TGTGCCAGCAGCTTAGCGAGGCCAGGGGGGTCAGATACGCAGTATTTT. This sequence joins TRBV7-2 and TRBJ2-3; possibly TRBD1 for D (7 bases). Germline CDR1 reads SGHTA; CDR2 reads FQGNSA. The V end was cut by 0 bases, the J end by 4 bases, with 14 bases between. The CDR3 contains 16 residues.

This chain connects TRBV7-2 to TRBJ1-4; no clear D. Trimming cost V 5 bases and J 4 bases, with 11 bases left between them. The CDR3 contains 14 residues. Germline-derived CDR1 and CDR2 are SGHTA and FQGNSA. The CDR3 sequence is CASSRGLINEKLFF. The DNA of the CDR3 is TGTGCCAGCAGCCGTGGACTCATTAATGAAAAACTGTTTTTT.

CDR3 sequence: CASSLSGDRGEPSGNTIYF. The CDR3 DNA reads as TGTGCCAGCAGCCTTAGTGGGGACAGAGGGGAACCCTCTGGAAACACCATATATTTT. The chain has TRBV7-9 and TRBJ1-3; 7 bases are shared with TRBD1. The CDR3 loop spans 19 amino acids. Germline values: CDR1 SEHNR, CDR2 FQNEAQ (reference sequence). The V segment lost 5 bases and the J segment 0 bases; nucleotides outside the gene matches: 16.

Only one count was recorded for this clone. This rearrangement joins TRBV2 to TRBJ1-2; perhaps TRBD1 as D (5 bases). CDR3 length: 16 amino acids. With 2 bases removed from V and 5 bases from J, the gap between germline ends came to 18 bases. Germline values: CDR1 SNHLY, CDR2 FYNNEI. CDR3 amino acids: CASSEQRGSSTYGYTF. The CDR3 region has the DNA TGTGCCAGCAGTGAACAGAGGGGATCATCCACATATGGCTACACCTTC. Combining the CDR3 with reference TRBV2 and TRBJ1-2 gives the whole variable domain EPEVTQTPSHQVTQMGQEVILRCVPISNHLYFYWYRQILGQKVEFLVSFYNNEISEKSEIFDDQFSVERPDGSNFTLKIRSTKLEDSAMYFCASSEQRGSSTYGYTFGSGTRLTVV.

The rearrangement joins TRBV9 to TRBJ2-3, with D perhaps TRBD1 (6 bases). V lost 3 bases to trimming and J lost 2 bases, with 13 bases between them. Per germline, CDR1 SGDLS and CDR2 YYNGEE. CDR3 size: 15 residues. The CDR3 here is CASSGGTSYTDTQYF. In DNA form, the CDR3 reads TGTGCCAGCAGCGGGGGGACATCTTACACAGATACGCAGTATTTT.

The chain joins TRBV27 to TRBJ1-4; D not certain. This CDR3 region has 13 residues. The V end was cut by 3 bases, the J end by 7 bases, with 9 bases between. The germline gives CDR1 MNHEY, CDR2 SMNVEV (reference sequence). Written as DNA, the CDR3 is TGTGCCAGCAGTTTGGAGGACGGTGAAAAACTGTTTTTT. Amino acids: CASSLEDGEKLFF.

This clone has a handful of counts. CDR3 bases: TGTGCCAGCTCAGGAAGATTCGACGAGCAGTACTTC. Residues: CASSGRFDEQYF. The chain employs TRBV7-9 and TRBJ2-7; D uncertain. Trimming took 8 bases from V and 5 from J, leaving 13 bases between them. Germline-derived CDR1 and CDR2 are SEHNR and FQNEAQ (reference sequence). This CDR3 has 12 amino acids.

The chain uses TRBV4-1 and TRBJ2-7; D is possibly TRBD2 (5 bases). CDR1 and CDR2 (germline): MGHRA, YSYEKL. V lost 0 bases and J 7 bases, leaving 19 bases between the germline ends. The CDR3 consists of 16 residues. The CDR3 reads CASSQDRATLPGEQYF. Here the CDR3 DNA reads TGCGCCAGCAGCCAAGATAGGGCAACCCTACCGGGGGAGCAGTACTTC.

The genes are TRBV6-5 and TRBJ2-3; TRBD1 or TRBD2 may be the D gene (6 bases each). The CDR3 contains 15 residues. The V gene lost 9 bases and the J gene lost 1 base, with 17 bases spanning the gap. Per the germline V gene, CDR1 is MNHEY and CDR2 is SVGAGI. The CDR3, as DNA: TGTGCCAGGGGTATGGGGGGCCGAGGCACAGATACGCAGTATTTT. This gives the protein CARGMGGRGTDTQYF.

The CDR3 DNA reads TGCGCCAGCAGCCAAGGAGGGTGGGGCACTGAAGCTTTCTTT. Protein product: CASSQGGWGTEAFF. V gene TRBV4-1 combines with J gene TRBJ1-1; D remains unclear. CDR1 and CDR2 from the germline V gene are MGHRA and YSYEKL. Between the trimmed V and J ends, which lost 1 base and 4 bases, there was a span of 10 bases. The CDR3 spans 14 residues.

The gene calls are TRBV19 and TRBJ2-3, with TRBD1 identical over 10 bases. The CDR3 is 16 amino acids. CDR1 is LNHDA, CDR2 SQIVND, per germline (reference sequence). V was clipped by 3 bases and J by 3 bases; unmatched bases: 6. This CDR3 reads CASSMRDRGDTDTQYF. In DNA, the CDR3 is TGTGCCAGTAGTATGAGGGACAGGGGCGATACAGATACGCAGTATTTT.

The genes are TRBV27 and TRBJ2-3, with D unclear. CDR3 length equals 14 residues. Germline assignment: CDR1 MNHEY and CDR2 SMNVEV (reference sequence). V lost 10 bases and J 4 bases, leaving 18 bases between the germline ends. CDR3 in DNA: TGTGCCACCGCGACCCTCTCTTATGCAGATACGCAGTATTTT. Translation gives CATATLSYADTQYF.

There are a few counts of this clone. The gene calls are TRBV19 and TRBJ2-2; a weak D match, TRBD1 (6 bases). This CDR3 contains 17 residues. V was pared by 2 bases and J by 1 base, with 14 bases between. Looked up from germline, CDR1 is LNHDA and CDR2 is SQIVND (reference sequence). CDR3 sequence: CASSILLGAENTGELFF. CDR3 bases: TGTGCCAGTAGTATACTCCTGGGGGCGGAGAACACCGGGGAGCTGTTTTTT.

V gene TRBV30 combines with J gene TRBJ1-2, with D hard to call. CDR3 length: 12 residues. V lost 0 bases and J lost 8, with 10 bases in between. Per the germline V gene, CDR1 is GTSNPN and CDR2 is SVGIG (reference sequence). This CDR3 is CAWSVSSSGYTF. The CDR3 nucleotides are TGTGCCTGGAGTGTATCTTCGTCGGGCTACACCTTC.

The chain joins TRBV25-1 to TRBJ2-6; TRBD2 is a possible D gene (6 bases). The germline V gene has CDR1 MGHDK and CDR2 SYGVNS. The CDR3 totals 18 residues. Trimming took off 6 bases at V and 0 bases at J, with 18 bases between the two ends. The CDR3 DNA is TGTGCCAGCAGAGGGAGAACTAGCCGATACTCTGGGGCCAACGTCCTGACTTTC. Translating gives CASRGRTSRYSGANVLTF.

This chain connects TRBV5-1 to TRBJ2-1; 8 nucleotides line up with TRBD2. The V gene end was trimmed by 1 base and the J gene end by 8 bases; junction bases not matched to a gene: 11. CDR3 size: 16 residues. Germline CDR1 and CDR2: SGHRS and YFSETQ. The CDR3 coding sequence is TGCGCCAGCAGCTTGTTAACGGGAGGGCCGGTGGATGAGCAGTTCTTC. Encoded protein: CASSLLTGGPVDEQFF. The full variable domain, its missing parts supplied by reference TRBV5-1 and TRBJ2-1, is KAGVTQTPRYLIKTRGQQVTLSCSPISGHRSVSWYQQTPGQGLQFLFEYFSETQRNKGNFPGRFSGRQFSNSRSEMNVSTLELGDSALYLCASSLLTGGPVDEQFFGPGTRLTVL.

V usage is TRBV6-1 and J usage is TRBJ2-5, with D possibly matching TRBD2 (5 bases). This CDR3 comprises 19 residues. Trimming pared 2 bases from V and 6 bases from J, leaving 28 bases between. Germline V gene lookup returns CDR1 MNHNS and CDR2 SASEGT. The CDR3 region is CASSEQAARILGSEKTQYF. In DNA, the CDR3 is TGTGCCAGCAGTGAACAGGCGGCCCGGATCTTGGGGAGTGAGAAGACCCAGTACTTC.

The V gene is TRBV11-2, the J gene TRBJ2-1; tentatively, D is TRBD2 (6 bases). Germline CDR1 reads SGHAT; CDR2 reads FQNNGV. V was pared by 5 bases and J by 7 bases, with 9 bases between. The CDR3 covers 12 residues. The DNA of the CDR3 is TGTGCCAGCAGCGTGGAGGGGAATGAGCAGTTCTTC. This sequence encodes CASSVEGNEQFF.

The rearrangement links TRBV7-3 to TRBJ2-5; no definite D call. Trimming cost V 2 bases and J 2 bases, with 0 bases left between them. This CDR3 region has 11 residues. Germline lookup yields CDR1 SGHTA and CDR2 FQGTGA. CDR3: CASSLQETQYF. CDR3 coding DNA: TGTGCCAGCAGCTTACAAGAGACCCAGTACTTC.

The gene calls are TRBV5-1 and TRBJ1-3; D perhaps matches TRBD1 (5 bases). Trimming pared 4 bases from V and 0 bases from J, leaving 14 bases between. The CDR3 sequence is 16 residues long. Germline values: CDR1 SGHRS, CDR2 YFSETQ. The CDR3 protein is CASSPGTETSGNTIYF. In DNA, the CDR3 is TGCGCCAGCAGCCCCGGGACTGAGACCTCTGGAAACACCATATATTTT.

The rearrangement links TRBV15 to TRBJ2-1; a possible D gene is TRBD2 (5 bases). Germline V gene lookup returns CDR1 LNHNV and CDR2 YYDKDF (reference sequence). Trimming cost V 0 bases and J 7 bases, with 7 bases left between them. The CDR3 is 13 residues long. The CDR3 protein is CATSRDRGNEQFF. The CDR3 nucleotides read TGTGCCACCAGCAGAGATCGAGGGAATGAGCAGTTCTTC.

The J gene is TRBJ2-3, the V gene TRBV6-5, with TRBD2 identical over 11 bases. The CDR3 has 14 residues. V dropped 7 bases and J dropped 1; count of bases not matched to a gene: 1. Per germline, CDR1 MNHEY and CDR2 SVGAGI. The CDR3: CASTLAGGTDTQYF. The CDR3 DNA reads as TGTGCCAGCACACTAGCGGGAGGCACAGATACGCAGTATTTT.

The chain couples TRBV5-6 to TRBJ2-7; D not resolved. The V gene's germline CDR1 is SGHDT and CDR2 YYEEEE. This CDR3 comprises 11 residues. The V end lost 4 bases, the J end lost 3 bases, and 5 bases lay between the germline ends. The CDR3 DNA reads TGTGCCAGCAGCCGAAACTACGAGCAGTACTTC. Amino acid sequence: CASSRNYEQYF. The whole variable domain, filled in from reference TRBV5-6 and TRBJ2-7, reads DAGVTQSPTHLIKTRGQQVTLRCSPKSGHDTVSWYQQALGQGPQFIFQYYEEEERQRGNFPDRFSGHQFPNYSSELNVNALLLGDSALYLCASSRNYEQYFGPGTRLTVT.

The genes are TRBV16 and TRBJ2-1; TRBD1 might be the D (6 bases). CDR1 and CDR2 from the germline V gene are KGHSY and FQNENV. Trimming removed 1 base at V and 8 bases at J, with 12 bases between. This CDR3 has 14 amino acids. The CDR3 reads CASSQLPGEYEQFF. The CDR3 DNA is TGTGCCAGCAGCCAATTACCAGGGGAATATGAGCAGTTCTTC. Full variable domain (remainder filled in from reference TRBV16 and TRBJ2-1): GEEVAQTPKHLVRGEGQKAKLYCAPIKGHSYVFWYQQVLKNEFKFLISFQNENVFDETGMPKERFSAKCLPNSPCSLEIQATKLEDSAVYFCASSQLPGEYEQFFGPGTRLTVL.

This rearrangement joins TRBV5-6 to TRBJ2-7, with D tentatively TRBD1 (6 bases). This CDR3 spans 13 amino acids. The ends were cut back, 1 base at V and 6 bases at J, with 11 bases in the middle. Germline lookup yields CDR1 SGHDT and CDR2 YYEEEE. The CDR3 spells CASSLTGFSEQYF. The CDR3 coding sequence is TGTGCCAGCAGCTTGACAGGGTTCTCCGAGCAGTACTTC. The entire variable domain, with the rest obtained from reference TRBV5-6 and TRBJ2-7, is as follows: DAGVTQSPTHLIKTRGQQVTLRCSPKSGHDTVSWYQQALGQGPQFIFQYYEEEERQRGNFPDRFSGHQFPNYSSELNVNALLLGDSALYLCASSLTGFSEQYFGPGTRLTVT.

V usage is TRBV7-9 and J usage is TRBJ2-7, with TRBD2 identical over 7 bases. V lost 7 bases and J lost 0; bases outside the gene matches: 3. Germline V CDR1 and CDR2: SEHNR, FQNEAQ (reference sequence). CDR3 length equals 13 residues. The CDR3 DNA reads TGTGCCAGCACCCAGCGGGGCTCCTACGAGCAGTACTTC. Protein product: CASTQRGSYEQYF.

The chain carries TRBV6-6 and TRBJ1-2, with TRBD1 identical over 9 bases. Germline V gives CDR1 MNHNY, CDR2 SVGAGI (reference sequence). V trimming: 2 bases; J trimming: 8 bases; junction bases outside the gene matches: 3. CDR3 length: 13 amino acids. The CDR3 nucleotides read TGTGCCAGCAGTTACCGGGACAGGGTCGGCTACACCTTC. This sequence encodes CASSYRDRVGYTF.

Comments on this clone: This is likely an artifact of a read error, given a far larger clone one base away. Other DNA sequences in the same sample also yield this CDR3. The chain employs TRBV7-9 and TRBJ1-2, with D uncertain. CDR3 length: 13 amino acids. Germline CDR1 is SEHNR and CDR2 is FQNEAQ (reference sequence). The CDR3 bases are TGTGCCAGCAGCGGTAACACCTACTATGGCTACACCTTT. Its protein is CASSGNTYYGYTF.